These 25 T cell receptor beta chains came from one sample sequenced in a study of blood T cell repertoires in COVID-19. TCRdb's table, derived via immunoSEQ multiplex PCR, lists solely in-frame clones and lacks some. The table includes a few hundred thousand clones, more than 65% detected once. Source material: peripheral blood. All receptors come from a woman between 40 and 55 years old who had recovered from COVID-19.

This clone came up a few times. The J gene is TRBJ1-1, the V gene TRBV6-5; 10 bases agree with TRBD1. Germline trimming cut 0 bases from V and 7 bases from J; bases unmatched to any gene: 8. There are 16 residues in the CDR3. Germline lookup yields CDR1 MNHEY and CDR2 SVGAGI. The CDR3 DNA reads TGTGCCAGCAGTTACTCTGCCGGACAGGGGGAGATTGAAGCTTTCTTT. Its translation: CASSYSAGQGEIEAFF.

This clone was counted between two and nine times. This chain links TRBV11-2 with TRBJ1-6, with TRBD1 matching over 7 bases. Germline CDR1 SGHAT, CDR2 FQNNGV. The CDR3 runs to 16 residues. The junction had 6 bases not matched to a gene; V was cut back by 1 base and J by 6 bases. The CDR3 coding sequence is TGTGCCAGCAGCTTAGGCAGGGGGATGCTTAATTCACCCCTCCACTTT. This encodes CASSLGRGMLNSPLHF.

This sequence joins TRBV5-1 and TRBJ2-3; D may be TRBD1 (5 bases). Trimming left V 0 bases short and J 0 bases short, with 8 bases between. This CDR3 comprises 15 residues. Looked up from germline, CDR1 is SGHRS and CDR2 is YFSETQ. As DNA, the CDR3 is TGCGCCAGCAGCTTGGGGACACTAAGCACAGATACGCAGTATTTT. Translating it yields CASSLGTLSTDTQYF. The full variable domain, with the rest looked up from reference TRBV5-1 and TRBJ2-3, is KAGVTQTPRYLIKTRGQQVTLSCSPISGHRSVSWYQQTPGQGLQFLFEYFSETQRNKGNFPGRFSGRQFSNSRSEMNVSTLELGDSALYLCASSLGTLSTDTQYFGPGTRLTVL.

The rearrangement links TRBV4-1 to TRBJ2-7; a possible D gene is TRBD1 (6 bases). Germline lookup yields CDR1 MGHRA and CDR2 YSYEKL. Trimming removed 3 bases from V and 2 bases from J, with 11 bases in between. This CDR3 is built from 14 residues. The CDR3 sequence: CASSHPDRPYEQYF. CDR3 bases: TGCGCCAGCAGCCATCCGGACAGACCCTACGAGCAGTACTTC.

The chain combines TRBV7-2 with TRBJ1-1, with TRBD1 as a possible D gene (5 bases). Germline V CDR1 and CDR2: SGHTA, FQGNSA. The V gene lost 4 bases and the J gene lost 4 bases, with 10 bases spanning the gap. The CDR3 is 13 amino acids. The DNA of the CDR3 is TGTGCCAGCAGCTCCGGGGGAGGCACTGAAGCTTTCTTT. Protein sequence: CASSSGGGTEAFF.

The rearrangement joins TRBV10-3 to TRBJ2-1; 8 bases align to TRBD2. The CDR3 has 15 amino acids. Germline CDR1 and CDR2: ENHRY and SYGVKD. The trim removed 6 bases at V and 8 bases at J, leaving 12 bases unmatched. CDR3: CAIRALGGGSDEQFF. CDR3 nucleotide sequence: TGTGCCATCAGGGCCCTTGGCGGGGGGAGTGATGAGCAGTTCTTC.

V usage is TRBV7-2 and J usage is TRBJ1-3; D remains ambiguous. The length of the CDR3 is 16 residues. The V gene's germline CDR1 is SGHTA and CDR2 FQGNSA. V lost 1 base and J 1 base, leaving 11 bases between the germline ends. CDR3 in amino acids: CASSLEARMSGNTIYF. The DNA of the CDR3 is TGTGCCAGCAGCTTAGAGGCCAGGATGTCTGGAAACACCATATATTTT.

This chain joins TRBV4-2 and TRBJ1-4; D perhaps matches TRBD1 (6 bases). The CDR3 is 15 residues long. Trimming took 6 bases from V and 8 from J, leaving 19 bases between them. Germline V lookup: CDR1 LGHNA, CDR2 YNFKEQ. Here the CDR3 reads CASRPSQGPEEKLFF. For the CDR3, the DNA is TGTGCCAGCAGGCCTTCTCAGGGGCCAGAAGAAAAACTGTTTTTT.

The chain carries TRBV5-1 and TRBJ2-7; 7 bases fit TRBD1. Germline V gene lookup returns CDR1 SGHRS and CDR2 YFSETQ. The V and J ends lost 3 bases and 4 bases, in that order; junction bases with no gene match: 4. The CDR3 contains 13 residues. The CDR3 region is CASSYGTDYEQYF. In nucleotides, the CDR3 is TGCGCCAGCAGCTACGGGACAGATTACGAGCAGTACTTC.

This chain connects TRBV6-5 to TRBJ2-1; 9 bases line up with TRBD1. Germline V lookup: CDR1 MNHEY, CDR2 SVGAGI. The CDR3 consists of 11 residues. The ends lost 6 bases at V and 16 bases at J; junction bases unmatched: 7. CDR3: CASSGTGSLFF. DNA for the CDR3: TGTGCCAGCAGCGGGACAGGGTCCCTTTTCTTC.

The rearrangement joins TRBV5-6 to TRBJ2-6; D may be TRBD1 (6 bases). Germline lookup yields CDR1 SGHDT and CDR2 YYEEEE. The CDR3 runs 18 residues. Trimming removed 0 bases from V and 0 bases from J, with 13 bases in between. CDR3 DNA: TGTGCCAGCAGCTTGGTAGGGGGTTTCGGCTCTGGGGCCAACGTCCTGACTTTC. Translated: CASSLVGGFGSGANVLTF.

The chain recombines TRBV5-4 with TRBJ2-7; the D gene is possibly TRBD1 (5 bases). V was trimmed by 4 bases and J by 0 bases, leaving 14 bases between them. CDR1 is SGHNT and CDR2 is YYREEE in the germline V gene (reference sequence). The length of the CDR3 is 15 residues. The CDR3 is CASSQAPDSSYEQYF. CDR3 DNA sequence: TGTGCCAGCAGCCAAGCACCTGACAGCTCCTACGAGCAGTACTTC.

V and J are TRBV6-1 and TRBJ2-5; TRBD1 matches at 11 bases. J lost 3 bases, V lost 2 bases, and 2 bases had no gene match. Germline V lookup: CDR1 MNHNS, CDR2 SASEGT. This CDR3 has 15 residues. In DNA form, the CDR3 reads TGTGCCAGCAGTGAATTGGGACAGGGGGAAGAGACCCAGTACTTC. This sequence encodes CASSELGQGEETQYF.

This clone was found once. This chain connects TRBV7-9 to TRBJ2-1; 9 bases are a match to TRBD2. This CDR3 comprises 15 residues. The ends lost 1 base at V and 6 bases at J; junction bases unmatched: 4. Germline CDR1 and CDR2: SEHNR and FQNEAQ (reference sequence). The CDR3, as DNA: TGTGCCAGCAGCTTAGGGCGGGGGGGTCTCAATGAGCAGTTCTTC. Protein: CASSLGRGGLNEQFF. The variable domain in full, completed from reference TRBV7-9 and TRBJ2-1, reads DTGVSQNPRHKITKRGQNVTFRCDPISEHNRLYWYRQTLGQGPEFLTYFQNEAQLEKSRLLSDRFSAERPKGSFSTLEIQRTEQGDSAMYLCASSLGRGGLNEQFFGPGTRLTVL.

This clone was seen only once. DNA for the CDR3: TGTGCCAGCAGCCCTAGCCGCGGCGAAGAAACTGAGCAGTTCTTC. Its protein product is CASSPSRGEETEQFF. This sequence joins TRBV7-3 and TRBJ2-1; D is possibly TRBD2 (5 bases). The CDR3 has 15 amino acids. Looked up from germline, CDR1 is SGHTA and CDR2 is FQGTGA. The V and J ends lost 5 bases and 9 bases respectively, with 20 bases between them.

The chain combines TRBV24-1 with TRBJ2-1; TRBD1 aligns across 9 bases. The CDR3 loop spans 15 amino acids. Germline V gene sequence: CDR1 KGHDR, CDR2 SFDVKD. V lost 3 bases to trimming and J lost 7 bases; unmatched junction nucleotides: 6. CDR3 residues: CATSDPRTGENEQFF. In DNA, the CDR3 is TGTGCCACCAGTGATCCCCGGACAGGGGAGAATGAGCAGTTCTTC.

The rearrangement links TRBV4-2 to TRBJ1-6, with no clear D. Trimming left V 0 bases short and J 5 bases short, with 14 bases between. This CDR3 comprises 17 residues. CDR1 and CDR2 from the germline V gene are LGHNA and YNFKEQ. CDR3 loop: CASSQEIPRQDNSPLHF. The CDR3 DNA reads TGTGCCAGCAGCCAAGAAATCCCCCGACAAGATAATTCACCCCTCCACTTT.

DNA of the CDR3: TGTGCCAGCACAGTCTCTGGAAACACCATATATTTT. This gives the protein CASTVSGNTIYF. The chain has TRBV2 and TRBJ1-3, with D hard to call. Germline CDR1 SNHLY, CDR2 FYNNEI. The CDR3 has 12 residues. V lost 7 bases and J 0 bases, leaving 4 bases between the germline ends.

The J gene is TRBJ2-7, the V gene TRBV4-3; D possibly corresponds to TRBD1 (5 bases). V lost 0 bases and J 3 bases, leaving 12 bases between the germline ends. The CDR3 is 15 residues long. Germline CDR1 and CDR2: LGHNA and YSLEER. This CDR3 is CASSQDSAGNYEQYF. The CDR3 DNA reads TGCGCCAGCAGCCAAGACAGTGCAGGGAACTACGAGCAGTACTTC.

V is TRBV25-1 and J is TRBJ2-1; D gene ambiguous. Germline lookup yields CDR1 MGHDK and CDR2 SYGVNS. With 2 bases removed from V and 8 bases from J, the gap between germline ends came to 13 bases. The CDR3 is 14 amino acids. CDR3 protein: CASSEIPLSDEQFF. CDR3 DNA: TGTGCCAGCAGTGAAATCCCCTTAAGCGATGAGCAGTTCTTC. Variable domain in full (rest from reference TRBV25-1 and TRBJ2-1): EADIYQTPRYLVIGTGKKITLECSQTMGHDKMYWYQQDPGMELHLIHYSYGVNSTEKGDLSSESTVSRIRTEHFPLTLESARPSHTSQYLCASSEIPLSDEQFFGPGTRLTVL.

The chain links TRBV3-1 (or the pseudogene TRBV3-2) to TRBJ2-5, with TRBD1 as a possible D gene (6 bases). CDR3 length: 13 amino acids. The germline V gene has CDR1 LGHDT and CDR2 YNNKEL (reference sequence). Trimming removed 2 bases from V and 3 bases from J, with 7 bases in between. CDR3 sequence reads: CASSQRTEETQYF. The CDR3 DNA reads TGTGCCAGCAGCCAACGGACAGAAGAGACCCAGTACTTC.

The chain combines TRBV6-5 with TRBJ1-5; D unresolved. V lost 7 bases to trimming and J lost 0 bases, with 13 bases between them. Germline-derived CDR1 and CDR2 are MNHEY and SVGAGI. The CDR3 covers 15 residues. The CDR3 nucleotides are TGTGCCAGCAAAGTCTCAAGCTATAGCAATCAGCCCCAGCATTTT. It yields the protein CASKVSSYSNQPQHF.

The genes are TRBV7-8 and TRBJ1-2, with a weak D call TRBD1 (6 bases). This CDR3 is built from 13 residues. The germline V gene has CDR1 SGHVS and CDR2 FQNEAQ. The germline V and J ends were trimmed by 8 bases and 4 bases, with 14 bases remaining between them. The CDR3 protein is CASAQGPVYGYTF. CDR3 bases: TGTGCCAGCGCTCAGGGGCCGGTCTATGGCTACACCTTC.

CDR3 in DNA: TGTGCCAGCAGCCTCGCGGGCGTCTCCTACAATGAGCAGTTCTTC. Translating gives CASSLAGVSYNEQFF. The V gene is TRBV7-8, the J gene TRBJ2-1, with a tentative D call TRBD2 (5 bases). CDR3 size: 15 residues. V shed 5 bases and J shed 0 bases, with 11 bases lying between them. Germline values: CDR1 SGHVS, CDR2 FQNEAQ.

The CDR3 loop reads CASSPYRGTGELFF. CDR3 coding DNA: TGTGCCAGCAGCCCCTATAGGGGCACCGGGGAGCTGTTTTTT. V usage is TRBV7-3 and J usage is TRBJ2-2, with D tentatively TRBD1 (5 bases). Trimming took 5 bases from V and 4 from J, leaving 11 bases between them. The CDR3 sequence is 14 residues long. CDR1 SGHTA and CDR2 FQGTGA come from the germline V gene.